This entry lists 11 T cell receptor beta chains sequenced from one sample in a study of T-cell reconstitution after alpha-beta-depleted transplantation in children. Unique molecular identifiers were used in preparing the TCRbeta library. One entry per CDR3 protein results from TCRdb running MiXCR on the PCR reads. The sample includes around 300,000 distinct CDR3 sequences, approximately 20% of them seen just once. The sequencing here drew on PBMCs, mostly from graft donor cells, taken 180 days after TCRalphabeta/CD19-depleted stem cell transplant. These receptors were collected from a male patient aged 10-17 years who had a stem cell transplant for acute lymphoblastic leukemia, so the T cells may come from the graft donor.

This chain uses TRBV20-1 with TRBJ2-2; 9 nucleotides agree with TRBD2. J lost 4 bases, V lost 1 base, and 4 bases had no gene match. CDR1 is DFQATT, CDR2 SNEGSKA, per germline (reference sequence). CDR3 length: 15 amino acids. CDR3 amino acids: CSARVRGRGTGELFF. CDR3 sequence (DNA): TGCAGTGCTAGAGTTCGCGGGAGGGGCACCGGGGAGCTGTTTTTT.

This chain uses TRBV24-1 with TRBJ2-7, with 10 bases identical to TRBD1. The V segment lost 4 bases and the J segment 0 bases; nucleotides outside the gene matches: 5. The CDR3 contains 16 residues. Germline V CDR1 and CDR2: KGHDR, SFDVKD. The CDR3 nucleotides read TGTGCCACCAGTGAGAACCGGGACAGGGGCTCCTACGAGCAGTACTTC. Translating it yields CATSENRDRGSYEQYF.

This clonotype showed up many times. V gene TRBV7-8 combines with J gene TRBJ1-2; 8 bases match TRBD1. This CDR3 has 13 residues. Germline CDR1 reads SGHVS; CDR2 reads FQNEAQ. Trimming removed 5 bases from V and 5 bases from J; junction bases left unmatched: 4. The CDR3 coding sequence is TGTGCCAGCAGCCTCGACAGGGGTTATGGCTACACCTTC. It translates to CASSLDRGYGYTF. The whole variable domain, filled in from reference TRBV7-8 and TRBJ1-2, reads GAGVSQSPRYKVAKRGQDVALRCDPISGHVSLFWYQQALGQGPEFLTYFQNEAQLDKSGLPSDRFFAERPEGSVSTLKIQRTQQEDSAVYLCASSLDRGYGYTFGSGTRLTVV.

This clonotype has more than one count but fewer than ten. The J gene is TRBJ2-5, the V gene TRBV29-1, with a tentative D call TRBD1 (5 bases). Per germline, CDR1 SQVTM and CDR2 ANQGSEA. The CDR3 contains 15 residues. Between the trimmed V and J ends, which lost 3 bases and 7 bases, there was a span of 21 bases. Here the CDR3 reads CSVDPGKDPYGTQYF. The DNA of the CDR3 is TGCAGCGTTGATCCAGGGAAAGACCCCTACGGGACCCAGTACTTC.

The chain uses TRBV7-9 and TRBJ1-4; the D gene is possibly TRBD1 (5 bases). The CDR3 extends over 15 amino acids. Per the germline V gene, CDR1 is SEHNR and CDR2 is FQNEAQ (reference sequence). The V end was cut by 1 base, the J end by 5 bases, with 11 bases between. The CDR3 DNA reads TGTGCCAGCAGCTTAGAGGCAGGGTCGAATGAAAAACTGTTTTTT. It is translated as CASSLEAGSNEKLFF.

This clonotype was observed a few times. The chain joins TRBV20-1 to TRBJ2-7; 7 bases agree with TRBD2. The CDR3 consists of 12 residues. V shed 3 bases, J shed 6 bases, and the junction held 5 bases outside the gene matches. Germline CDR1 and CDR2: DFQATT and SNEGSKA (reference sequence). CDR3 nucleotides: TGCAGTGCTAGGGATCTAGCGGTCGAGCAGTACTTC. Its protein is CSARDLAVEQYF.

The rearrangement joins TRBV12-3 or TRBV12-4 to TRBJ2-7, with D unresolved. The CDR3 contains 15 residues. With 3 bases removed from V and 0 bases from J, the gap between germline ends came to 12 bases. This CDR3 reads CASSFNPPSSYEQYF. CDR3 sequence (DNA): TGTGCCAGCAGTTTTAATCCCCCGAGCTCCTACGAGCAGTACTTC.

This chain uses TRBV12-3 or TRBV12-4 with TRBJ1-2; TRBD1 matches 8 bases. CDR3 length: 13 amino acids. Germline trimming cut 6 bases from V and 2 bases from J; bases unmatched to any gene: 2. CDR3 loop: CASRDRENYGYTF. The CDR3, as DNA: TGTGCCAGCAGGGACAGGGAGAACTATGGCTACACCTTC.

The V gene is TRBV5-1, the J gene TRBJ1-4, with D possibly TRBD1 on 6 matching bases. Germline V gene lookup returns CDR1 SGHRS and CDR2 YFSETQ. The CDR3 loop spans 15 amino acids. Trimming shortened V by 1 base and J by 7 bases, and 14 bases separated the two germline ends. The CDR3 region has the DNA TGCGCCAGCAGCTTGAGTCGACCAGGGGTTGAAAAACTGTTTTTT. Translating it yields CASSLSRPGVEKLFF.

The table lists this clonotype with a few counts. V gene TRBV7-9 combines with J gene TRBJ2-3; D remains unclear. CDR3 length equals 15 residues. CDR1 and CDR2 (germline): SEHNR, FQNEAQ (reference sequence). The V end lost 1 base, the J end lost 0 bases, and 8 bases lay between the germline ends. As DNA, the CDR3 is TGTGCCAGCAGCTTAGTAGTACCTAGCACAGATACGCAGTATTTT. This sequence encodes CASSLVVPSTDTQYF.

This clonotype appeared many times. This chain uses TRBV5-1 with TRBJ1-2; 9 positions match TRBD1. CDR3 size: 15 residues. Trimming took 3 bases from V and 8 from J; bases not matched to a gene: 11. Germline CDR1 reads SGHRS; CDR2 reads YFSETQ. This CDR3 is CASSSSGTGTRGYTF. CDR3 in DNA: TGCGCCAGCAGCTCCTCCGGGACAGGGACACGAGGCTACACCTTC.